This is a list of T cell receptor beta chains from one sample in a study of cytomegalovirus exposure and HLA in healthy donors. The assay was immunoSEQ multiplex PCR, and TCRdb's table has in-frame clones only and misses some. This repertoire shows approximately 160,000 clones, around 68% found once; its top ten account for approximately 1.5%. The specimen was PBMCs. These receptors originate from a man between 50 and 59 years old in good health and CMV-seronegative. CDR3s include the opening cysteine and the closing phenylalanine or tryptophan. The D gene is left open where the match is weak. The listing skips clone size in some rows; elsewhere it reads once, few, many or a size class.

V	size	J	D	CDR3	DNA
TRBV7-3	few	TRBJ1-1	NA	CASSLRGDTEAFF	TGTGCCAGCAGCCTGCGGGGGGACACTGAAGCTTTCTTT
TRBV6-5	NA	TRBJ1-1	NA	CASSSPRQHSNTEAFF	TGTGCCAGCAGTTCTCCTCGACAGCACTCGAACACTGAAGCTTTCTTT
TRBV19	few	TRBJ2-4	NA	CASSMGSLAKNIQYF	TGTGCCAGTAGTATGGGGAGTTTGGCCAAAAACATTCAGTACTTC
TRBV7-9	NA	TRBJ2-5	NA	CASSLRRDETQYF	TGTGCCAGCAGCTTAAGGAGGGACGAGACCCAGTACTTC
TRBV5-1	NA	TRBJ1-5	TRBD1	CASSAGTGGAGGNQPQHF	TGCGCCAGCAGCGCGGGGACAGGGGGCGCGGGGGGCAATCAGCCCCAGCATTTT
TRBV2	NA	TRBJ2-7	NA	CASSRTVTSYEQYF	TGTGCCAGCAGTAGGACAGTTACCTCCTACGAGCAGTACTTC
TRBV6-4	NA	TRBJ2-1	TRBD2	CASQNTAGATNEQFF	TGTGCCAGCCAGAATACAGCGGGGGCAACCAATGAGCAGTTCTTC
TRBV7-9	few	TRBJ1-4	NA	CASSRPGSRGEKLFF	TGTGCCAGCAGTCGCCCGGGATCGAGGGGGGAAAAACTGTTTTTT
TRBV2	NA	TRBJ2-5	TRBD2	CASREAAGGQETQYF	TGTGCCAGCAGGGAGGCGGCGGGGGGACAAGAGACCCAGTACTTC
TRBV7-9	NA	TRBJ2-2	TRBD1	CASPGQENTGELFF	TGTGCCAGCCCGGGACAGGAGAACACCGGGGAGCTGTTTTTT
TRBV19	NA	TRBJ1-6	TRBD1	CASSIQGGGNSPLHF	TGTGCCAGTAGTATCCAAGGGGGCGGTAATTCACCCCTCCACTTT
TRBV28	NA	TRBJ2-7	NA	CASSSRGALPYEQYF	TGTGCCAGCAGTTCCCGGGGGGCCCTTCCCTACGAGCAGTACTTC
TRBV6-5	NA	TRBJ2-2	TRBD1	CASSFQGDAGELFF	TGTGCCAGCAGTTTCCAGGGGGATGCCGGGGAGCTGTTTTTT
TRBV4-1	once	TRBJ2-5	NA	CASSQGGPEKTQYF	TGCGCCAGCAGCCAAGGGGGGCCTGAGAAGACCCAGTACTTC
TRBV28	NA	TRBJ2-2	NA	CASSPEGLMNTGELFF	TGTGCCAGCAGTCCAGAAGGACTAATGAACACCGGGGAGCTGTTTTTT
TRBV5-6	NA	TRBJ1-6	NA	CASSPSLFRTSSYNSPLHF	TGTGCCAGCAGCCCATCCCTCTTCAGGACAAGCTCCTATAATTCACCCCTCCACTTT
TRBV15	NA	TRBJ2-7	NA	CATSRETGEVSYEQYF	TGTGCCACCAGCAGAGAAACGGGGGAAGTTTCCTACGAGCAGTACTTC
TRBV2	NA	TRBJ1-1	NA	CASSEGHRGTEAFF	TGTGCCAGCAGTGAGGGACACCGGGGCACTGAAGCTTTCTTT
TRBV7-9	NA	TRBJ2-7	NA	CSSSQISYEQYF	TGTTCCAGCAGCCAGATTTCCTACGAGCAGTACTTC
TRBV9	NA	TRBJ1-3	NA	CASSVTPGEFSGNTIYF	TGTGCCAGCAGCGTAACGCCAGGCGAGTTCTCTGGAAACACCATATATTTT
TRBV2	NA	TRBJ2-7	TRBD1	CASSEAGTGGREQYF	TGTGCCAGCAGTGAAGCGGGGACAGGGGGCCGAGAGCAGTACTTC
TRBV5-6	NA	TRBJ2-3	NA	CASTRGYSGGTDTQYF	TGTGCCAGCACCCGGGGGTATTCGGGGGGCACAGATACGCAGTATTTT
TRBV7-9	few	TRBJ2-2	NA	CASSLQGPTGELFF	TGTGCCAGCAGCCTGCAGGGGCCCACCGGGGAGCTGTTTTTT
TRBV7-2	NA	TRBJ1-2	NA	CASSDRQYGYTF	TGTGCCAGCAGCGACCGACAGTATGGCTACACCTTC
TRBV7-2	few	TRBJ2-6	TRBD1	CASSSRTGMDSGANVLTF	TGTGCCAGCAGCAGCCGGACAGGGATGGACTCTGGGGCCAACGTCCTGACTTTC
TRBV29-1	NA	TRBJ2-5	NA	CSVEISMETQYF	TGCAGCGTTGAGATTAGCATGGAGACCCAGTACTTC
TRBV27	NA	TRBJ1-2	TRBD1	CASSSSTGNYGYTF	TGTGCCAGCAGTTCCTCGACAGGGAACTATGGCTACACCTTC
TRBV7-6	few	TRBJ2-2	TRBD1	CASSQNRDRVSGELFF	TGTGCCAGCAGCCAGAACCGGGACAGGGTATCCGGGGAGCTGTTTTTT
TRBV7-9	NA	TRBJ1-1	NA	CASITIAGGTEAFF	TGTGCCAGCATCACTATTGCAGGAGGCACTGAAGCTTTCTTT
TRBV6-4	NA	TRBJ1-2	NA	CARTGQGHSNYGYTF	TGTGCCAGGACGGGCCAGGGGCACTCTAACTATGGCTACACCTTC
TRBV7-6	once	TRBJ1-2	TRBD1	CASSRDRAPGNYGYTF	TGTGCCAGCAGCAGGGACAGGGCCCCAGGGAACTATGGCTACACCTTC
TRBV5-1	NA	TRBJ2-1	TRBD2	CASSFGGSSYNEQFF	TGCGCCAGCAGCTTCGGGGGGAGCTCCTACAATGAGCAGTTCTTC
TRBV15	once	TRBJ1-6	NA	CATSRAVANSPLHF	TGTGCCACCAGCAGAGCAGTGGCTAATTCACCCCTCCACTTT
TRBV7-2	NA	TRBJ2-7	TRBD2	CASSPGLAVYEQYF	TGTGCCAGCAGCCCCGGACTAGCGGTCTACGAGCAGTACTTC
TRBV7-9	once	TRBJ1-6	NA	CASRTADNSPLHF	TGTGCCAGCAGGACAGCAGATAATTCACCCCTCCACTTT
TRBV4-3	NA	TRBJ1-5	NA	CASSQDYGGGTQPQHF	TGCGCCAGCAGCCAAGATTACGGTGGGGGGACTCAGCCCCAGCATTTT
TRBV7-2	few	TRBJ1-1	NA	CASSLAGEVTEAFF	TGTGCCAGCAGCTTAGCAGGGGAGGTCACTGAAGCTTTCTTT
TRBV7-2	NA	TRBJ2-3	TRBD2	CASSLNLGLAGDTQYF	TGTGCCAGCAGCTTAAACCTGGGACTAGCGGGTGATACGCAGTATTTT
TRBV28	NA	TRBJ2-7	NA	CASSPSGNLREQYF	TGTGCCAGCAGTCCATCCGGGAACCTTCGCGAGCAGTACTTC
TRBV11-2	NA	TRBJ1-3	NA	CASSRGFRSSGNTIYF	TGTGCCAGCAGCCGCGGATTCAGAAGCTCTGGAAACACCATATATTTT
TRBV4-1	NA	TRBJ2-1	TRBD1	CASSQDGTDLSYNEQFF	TGCGCCAGCAGCCAAGATGGGACAGATCTCTCCTACAATGAGCAGTTCTTC
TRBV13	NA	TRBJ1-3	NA	CASSLSAGFGNTIYF	TGTGCCAGCAGCTTAAGTGCAGGGTTCGGAAACACCATATATTTT
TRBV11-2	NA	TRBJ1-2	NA	CASSLQGNGYTF	TGTGCCAGCAGCTTACAGGGGAATGGCTACACCTTC
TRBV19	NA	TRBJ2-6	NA	CASSPPRGSGANVLTF	TGTGCCAGTAGTCCCCCCAGGGGTTCCGGGGCCAACGTCCTGACTTTC
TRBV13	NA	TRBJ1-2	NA	CASSPTGQPFYGYTF	TGTGCCAGCAGCCCGACCGGACAGCCTTTCTATGGCTACACCTTC
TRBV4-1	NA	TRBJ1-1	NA	CASSQGLLNTEAFF	TGCGCCAGCAGCCAAGGTCTCTTGAACACTGAAGCTTTCTTT
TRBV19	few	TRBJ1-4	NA	CASSPQGLELFF	TGTGCCAGTAGTCCCCAGGGTTTGGAACTGTTTTTT
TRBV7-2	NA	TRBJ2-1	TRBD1	CASSLAGTEPLNEQFF	TGTGCCAGCAGCTTAGCGGGGACAGAACCCCTCAATGAGCAGTTCTTC
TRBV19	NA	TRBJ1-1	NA	CASSIQGSGTEAFF	TGTGCCAGTAGTATACAGGGAAGTGGCACTGAAGCTTTCTTT
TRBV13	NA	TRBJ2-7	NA	CASSTDRLSYEQYF	TGTGCCAGCAGCACAGACAGGCTATCCTACGAGCAGTACTTC
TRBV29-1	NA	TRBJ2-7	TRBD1	CSVVGDRLYEQYF	TGCAGCGTTGTTGGGGACAGACTCTACGAGCAGTACTTC
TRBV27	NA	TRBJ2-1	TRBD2	CASSLTSGGGNEQFF	TGTGCCAGCAGCCTTACTAGCGGGGGGGGTAATGAGCAGTTCTTC
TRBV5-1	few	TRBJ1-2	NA	CASSWGGAEYGYTF	TGCGCCAGCAGCTGGGGGGGCGCCGAATATGGCTACACCTTC